This is a list of T cell receptor beta chains from one sample in a study of blood T cells in healthy people across ages. TCRdb used MiXCR to reprocess the 5' RACE reads, holding one entry per CDR3 protein. Among around 1,900,000 distinct CDR3 sequences listed, about two fifths were seen once. The sequenced material came from blood. The receptors derive from a human donor in good health. CDR3s include the opening cysteine and the closing phenylalanine or tryptophan. A D gene is named only where the DNA matches it firmly.

j_gene	d_gene	v_gene	CDR3aa
TRBJ2-7	TRBD1	TRBV28	CASSLKTGTGYYEQYF
TRBJ1-4	.	TRBV6-1	CASTRHPIGVVEKLFF
TRBJ1-1	.	TRBV7-9	CASSYARGVTEAFF
TRBJ2-7	TRBD1	TRBV7-2	CASSLEGTGAYEQYF
TRBJ2-7	.	TRBV6-5	CASSYRGSSYEQYF
TRBJ1-1	.	TRBV3-1	CASSQDIPEAFF
TRBJ2-4	.	TRBV20-1	CSASSDWTARKGEQYF
TRBJ1-4	.	TRBV29-1	CSVASTGVNEKLFF
TRBJ2-5	TRBD2	TRBV7-2	CASSAPSGGAFGQETQYF
TRBJ1-1	.	TRBV6-5	CASSYWQGHFTMNTEAFF